A selection of T cell receptor beta chains follows, all from one sample in a study of identical twins. TCRdb re-derived calls from the 5' RACE reads in MiXCR, one entry per CDR3 protein. This sample has approximately 700,000 distinct CDR3 sequences; roughly 18% occur once, and the top ten carry about an eighth. These data also featured in a second study, about T cells expressing NK-cell markers.

Sequences were obtained from PBMCs. The source of these receptors is a young woman in good health. Both conserved end residues are part of each CDR3.

V gene,J gene,CDR3 protein
TRBV20-1,TRBJ2-2,CSAYAGTANTGELFF
TRBV7-2,TRBJ2-7,CASSAVQSYEQYF
TRBV5-1,TRBJ2-1,CASSLALTSGNNEQFF
TRBV12-3/TRBV12-4,TRBJ1-5,CASSQREGNQPQHF
TRBV6-5,TRBJ2-3,CASSSGIGTQYF
TRBV6-1,TRBJ2-1,CASIRGAGWYNEQFF
TRBV5-1,TRBJ2-5,CASSYTPGLEETQYF
TRBV20-1,TRBJ2-7,CSAREGGGPRDEQYF
TRBV11-2,TRBJ2-2,CASSLLSPPGELFF
TRBV15,TRBJ1-5,CATSRIWTGNQPQHF
TRBV10-1,TRBJ2-2,CASTLIQGNTGELFF
TRBV28,TRBJ1-3,CASRQGQVGNTIYF
TRBV2,TRBJ2-1,CARRKGTYNEQFF
TRBV3-1,TRBJ2-3,CASSQYADTQYF
TRBV9,TRBJ1-4,CASSVGGQPEKLFF
TRBV11-2,TRBJ2-7,CAMGTGGQGHRHEQYF
TRBV6-1,TRBJ2-5,CASGLPWTSGGQETQYF
TRBV20-1,TRBJ1-1,CSARDSPITEAFF
TRBV20-1,TRBJ2-3,CSALERGNTQYF
TRBV10-3,TRBJ1-5,CAISDVADNQPQHF
TRBV7-6,TRBJ2-7,CASSLRLGLAENYEQYF
TRBV5-1,TRBJ2-7,CASSLQRPYEQYF
TRBV12-3/TRBV12-4,TRBJ1-3,CASSFITPGNTIYF
TRBV6-2/TRBV6-3,TRBJ1-4,CASSYGAPSQEKLFF
TRBV18,TRBJ2-7,CASSPPSEYEQYF
TRBV12-3/TRBV12-4,TRBJ1-2,CASSWGQQANYGYTF
TRBV6-5,TRBJ2-1,CASSYTDGSYNEQFF
TRBV27,TRBJ1-2,CASRSGTGGTYGYTF